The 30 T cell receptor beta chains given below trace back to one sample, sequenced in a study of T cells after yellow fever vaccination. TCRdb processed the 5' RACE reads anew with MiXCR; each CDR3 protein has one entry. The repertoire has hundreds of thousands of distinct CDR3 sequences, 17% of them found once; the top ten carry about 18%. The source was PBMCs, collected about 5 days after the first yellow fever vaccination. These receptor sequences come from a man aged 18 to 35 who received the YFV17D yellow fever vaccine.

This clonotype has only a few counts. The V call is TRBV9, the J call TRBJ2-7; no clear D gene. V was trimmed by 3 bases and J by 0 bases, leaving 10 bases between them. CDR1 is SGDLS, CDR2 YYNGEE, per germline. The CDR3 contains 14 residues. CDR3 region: CASSASGPSYEQYF. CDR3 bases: TGTGCCAGCAGCGCCTCGGGTCCCTCCTACGAGCAGTACTTC.

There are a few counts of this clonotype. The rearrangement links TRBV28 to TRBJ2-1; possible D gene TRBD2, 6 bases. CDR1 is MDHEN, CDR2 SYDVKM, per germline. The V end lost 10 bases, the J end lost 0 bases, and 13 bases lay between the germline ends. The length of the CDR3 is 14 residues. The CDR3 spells CATRTMSSYNEQFF. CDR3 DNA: TGTGCCACCCGGACTATGAGCTCCTACAATGAGCAGTTCTTC.

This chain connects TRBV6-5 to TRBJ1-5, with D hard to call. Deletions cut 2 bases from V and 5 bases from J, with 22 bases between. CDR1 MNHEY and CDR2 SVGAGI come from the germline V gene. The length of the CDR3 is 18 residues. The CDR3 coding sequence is TGTGCCAGCAGTTACCCGACCGCACCAAGCTCCTGGGATCAGCCCCAGCATTTT. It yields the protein CASSYPTAPSSWDQPQHF.

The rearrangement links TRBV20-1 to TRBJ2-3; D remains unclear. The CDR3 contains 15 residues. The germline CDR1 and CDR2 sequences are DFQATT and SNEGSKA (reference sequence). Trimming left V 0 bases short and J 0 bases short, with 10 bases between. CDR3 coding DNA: TGCAGTGCTAGAGACGGCGCGAGAAGCACAGATACGCAGTATTTT. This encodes CSARDGARSTDTQYF.

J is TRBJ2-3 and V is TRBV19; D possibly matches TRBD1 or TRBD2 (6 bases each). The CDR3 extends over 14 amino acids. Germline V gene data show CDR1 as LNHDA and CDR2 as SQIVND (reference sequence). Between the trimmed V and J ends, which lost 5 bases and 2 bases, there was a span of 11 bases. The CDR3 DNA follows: TGTGCCAGTAGTTTTTGGGGGGCCACAGATACGCAGTATTTT. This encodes CASSFWGATDTQYF. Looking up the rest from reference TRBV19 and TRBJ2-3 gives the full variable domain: DGGITQSPKYLFRKEGQNVTLSCEQNLNHDAMYWYRQDPGQGLRLIYYSQIVNDFQKGDIAEGYSVSREKKESFPLTVTSAQKNPTAFYLCASSFWGATDTQYFGPGTRLTVL.

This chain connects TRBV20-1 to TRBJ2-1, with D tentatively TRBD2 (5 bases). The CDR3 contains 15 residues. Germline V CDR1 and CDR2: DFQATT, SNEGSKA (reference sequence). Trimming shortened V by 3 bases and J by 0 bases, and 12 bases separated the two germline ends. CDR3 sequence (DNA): TGCAGTGCTAGGCCGGGGAGAAGCTCCTACAATGAGCAGTTCTTC. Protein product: CSARPGRSSYNEQFF.

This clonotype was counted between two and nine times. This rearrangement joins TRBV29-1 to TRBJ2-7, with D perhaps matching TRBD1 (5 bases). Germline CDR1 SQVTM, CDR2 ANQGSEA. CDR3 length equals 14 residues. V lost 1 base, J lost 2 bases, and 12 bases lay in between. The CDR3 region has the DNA TGCAGCGTTGAAGTTAGGGGCAGGCCCTACGAGCAGTACTTC. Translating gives CSVEVRGRPYEQYF.

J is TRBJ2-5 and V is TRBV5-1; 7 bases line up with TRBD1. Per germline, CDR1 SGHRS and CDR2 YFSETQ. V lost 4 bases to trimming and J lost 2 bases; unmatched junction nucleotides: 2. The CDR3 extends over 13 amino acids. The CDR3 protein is CASSKTGQETQYF. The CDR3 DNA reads TGCGCCAGCAGCAAGACAGGGCAAGAGACCCAGTACTTC.

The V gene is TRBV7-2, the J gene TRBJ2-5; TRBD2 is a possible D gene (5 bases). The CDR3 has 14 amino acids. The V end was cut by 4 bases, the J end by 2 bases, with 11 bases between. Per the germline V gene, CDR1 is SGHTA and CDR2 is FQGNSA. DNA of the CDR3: TGTGCCAGCAGCTCAGAGGACTGGCAAGAGACCCAGTACTTC. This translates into CASSSEDWQETQYF. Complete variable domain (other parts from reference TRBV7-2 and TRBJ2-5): GAGVSQSPSNKVTEKGKDVELRCDPISGHTALYWYRQSLGQGLEFLIYFQGNSAPDKSGLPSDRFSAERTGGSVSTLTIQRTQQEDSAVYLCASSSEDWQETQYFGPGTRLLVL.

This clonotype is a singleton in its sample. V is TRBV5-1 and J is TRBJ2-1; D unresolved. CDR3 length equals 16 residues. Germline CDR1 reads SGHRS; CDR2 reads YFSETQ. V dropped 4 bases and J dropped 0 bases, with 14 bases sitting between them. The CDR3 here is CASSRSISSSYNEQFF. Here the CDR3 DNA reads TGCGCCAGCAGCCGGTCGATCTCGAGCTCCTACAATGAGCAGTTCTTC.

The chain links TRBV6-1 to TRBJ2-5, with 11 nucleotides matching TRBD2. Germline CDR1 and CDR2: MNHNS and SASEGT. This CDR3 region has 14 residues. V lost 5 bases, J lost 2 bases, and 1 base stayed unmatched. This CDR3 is CASSRLAGQETQYF. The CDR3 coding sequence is TGTGCCAGCAGTCGACTAGCGGGGCAAGAGACCCAGTACTTC.

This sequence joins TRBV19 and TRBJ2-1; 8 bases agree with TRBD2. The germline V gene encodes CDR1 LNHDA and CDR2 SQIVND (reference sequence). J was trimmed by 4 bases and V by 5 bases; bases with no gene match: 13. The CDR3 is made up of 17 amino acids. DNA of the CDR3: TGTGCCAGTAGTGGCCGAAAGCCGGGACTAGGTTACAATGAGCAGTTCTTC. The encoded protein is CASSGRKPGLGYNEQFF.

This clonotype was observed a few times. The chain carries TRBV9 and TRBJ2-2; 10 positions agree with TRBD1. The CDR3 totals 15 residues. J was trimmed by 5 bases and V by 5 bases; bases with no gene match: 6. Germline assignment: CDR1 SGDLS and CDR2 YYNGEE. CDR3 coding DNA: TGTGCCAGCAGGGGTGGGACAGGGGAAACCGGGGAGCTGTTTTTT. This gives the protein CASRGGTGETGELFF. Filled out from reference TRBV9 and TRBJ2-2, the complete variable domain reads DSGVTQTPKHLITATGQRVTLRCSPRSGDLSVYWYQQSLDQGLQFLIQYYNGEERAKGNILERFSAQQFPDLHSELNLSSLELGDSALYFCASRGGTGETGELFFGEGSRLTVL.

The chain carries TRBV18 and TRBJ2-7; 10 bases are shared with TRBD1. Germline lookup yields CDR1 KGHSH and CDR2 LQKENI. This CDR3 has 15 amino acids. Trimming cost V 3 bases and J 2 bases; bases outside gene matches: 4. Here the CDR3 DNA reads TGTGCCAGCTCACCGAGGACAGGGGGGACCTACGAGCAGTACGTC. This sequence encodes CASSPRTGGTYEQYV.

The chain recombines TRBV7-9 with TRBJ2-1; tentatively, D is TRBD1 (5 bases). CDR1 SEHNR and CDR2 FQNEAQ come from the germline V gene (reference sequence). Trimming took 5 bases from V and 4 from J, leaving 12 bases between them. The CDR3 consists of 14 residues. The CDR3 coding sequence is TGTGCCAGCAGCCCATCGACAGCTTACAATGAGCAGTTCTTC. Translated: CASSPSTAYNEQFF. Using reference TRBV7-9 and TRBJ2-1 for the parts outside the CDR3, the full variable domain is DTGVSQNPRHKITKRGQNVTFRCDPISEHNRLYWYRQTLGQGPEFLTYFQNEAQLEKSRLLSDRFSAERPKGSFSTLEIQRTEQGDSAMYLCASSPSTAYNEQFFGPGTRLTVL.

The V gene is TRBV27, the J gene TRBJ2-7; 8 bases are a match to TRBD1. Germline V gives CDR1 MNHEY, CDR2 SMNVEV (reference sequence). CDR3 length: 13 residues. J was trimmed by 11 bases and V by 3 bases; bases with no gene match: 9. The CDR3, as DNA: TGTGCCAGCAGTTTCACAGGGGGAGACAAGAAGTACGTC. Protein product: CASSFTGGDKKYV.

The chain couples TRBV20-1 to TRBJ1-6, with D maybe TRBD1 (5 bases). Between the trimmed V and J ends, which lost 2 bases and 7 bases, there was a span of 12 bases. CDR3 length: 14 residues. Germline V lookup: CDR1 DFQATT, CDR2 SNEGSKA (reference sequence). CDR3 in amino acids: CSARSGAQNSPLHF. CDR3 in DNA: TGCAGTGCTAGATCTGGGGCGCAAAATTCACCCCTCCACTTT.

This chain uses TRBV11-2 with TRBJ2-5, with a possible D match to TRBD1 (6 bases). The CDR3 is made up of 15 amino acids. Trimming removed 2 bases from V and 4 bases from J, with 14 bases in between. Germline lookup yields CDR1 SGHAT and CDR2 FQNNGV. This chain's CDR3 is CASSLLPGVAETQYF. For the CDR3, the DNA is TGTGCCAGCAGCTTACTACCAGGGGTAGCAGAGACCCAGTACTTC.

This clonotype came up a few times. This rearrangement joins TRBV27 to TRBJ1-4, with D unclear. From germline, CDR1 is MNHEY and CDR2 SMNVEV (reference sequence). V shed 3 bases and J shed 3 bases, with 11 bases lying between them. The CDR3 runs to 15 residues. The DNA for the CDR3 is TGTGCCAGCAGTTTGAGGGTTTCGGCTAATGAAAAACTGTTTTTT. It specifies CASSLRVSANEKLFF.

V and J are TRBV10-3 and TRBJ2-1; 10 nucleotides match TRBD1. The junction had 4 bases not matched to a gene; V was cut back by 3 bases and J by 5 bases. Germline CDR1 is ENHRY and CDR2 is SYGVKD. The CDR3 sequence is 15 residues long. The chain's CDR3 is CAISDGDRGHNEQFF. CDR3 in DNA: TGTGCCATCAGTGATGGGGACAGGGGTCACAATGAGCAGTTCTTC.

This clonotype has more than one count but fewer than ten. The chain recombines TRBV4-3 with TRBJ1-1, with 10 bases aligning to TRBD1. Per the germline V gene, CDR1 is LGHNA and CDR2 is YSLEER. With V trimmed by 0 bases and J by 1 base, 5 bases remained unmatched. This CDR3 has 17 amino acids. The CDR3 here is CASSQDWGQGRNTEAFF. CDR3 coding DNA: TGCGCCAGCAGCCAAGATTGGGGACAGGGGCGGAACACTGAAGCTTTCTTT.

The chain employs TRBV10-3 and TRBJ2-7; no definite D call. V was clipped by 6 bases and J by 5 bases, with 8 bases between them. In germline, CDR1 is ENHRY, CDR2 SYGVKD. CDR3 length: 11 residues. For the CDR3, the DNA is TGTGCCATCAGCCCCCGGGACGAGCAGTACTTC. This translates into CAISPRDEQYF.

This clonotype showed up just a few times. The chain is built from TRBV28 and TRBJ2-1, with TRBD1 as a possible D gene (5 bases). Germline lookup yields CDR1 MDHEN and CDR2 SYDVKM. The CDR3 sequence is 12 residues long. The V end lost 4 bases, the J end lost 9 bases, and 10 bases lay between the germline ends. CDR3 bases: TGTGCCAGCAGTTCGACAGTCAGTGAGCAGTTCTTC. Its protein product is CASSSTVSEQFF.

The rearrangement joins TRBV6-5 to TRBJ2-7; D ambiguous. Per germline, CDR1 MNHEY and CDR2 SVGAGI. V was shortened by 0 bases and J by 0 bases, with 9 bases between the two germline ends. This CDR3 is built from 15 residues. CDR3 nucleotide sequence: TGTGCCAGCAGTTACTCGGCGGCGAGCTCCTACGAGCAGTACTTC. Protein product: CASSYSAASSYEQYF.

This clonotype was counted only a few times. The CDR3 DNA reads as TGTGCCAGCAGCTCAGGGTTGTCTAGCACTGAAGCTTTCTTT. Protein product: CASSSGLSSTEAFF. V usage is TRBV11-2 and J usage is TRBJ1-1; possible D gene TRBD1, 5 bases. Trimming cost V 4 bases and J 4 bases, with 13 bases left between them. The CDR3 has 14 amino acids. Germline CDR1 is SGHAT and CDR2 is FQNNGV.

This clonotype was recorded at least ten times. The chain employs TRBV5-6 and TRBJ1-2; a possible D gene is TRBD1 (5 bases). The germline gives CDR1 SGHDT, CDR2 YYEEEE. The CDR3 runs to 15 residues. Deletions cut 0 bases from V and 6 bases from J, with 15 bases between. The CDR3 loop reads CASSLVQGARDGYTF. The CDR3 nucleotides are TGTGCCAGCAGCTTGGTTCAGGGAGCACGGGATGGCTACACCTTC.

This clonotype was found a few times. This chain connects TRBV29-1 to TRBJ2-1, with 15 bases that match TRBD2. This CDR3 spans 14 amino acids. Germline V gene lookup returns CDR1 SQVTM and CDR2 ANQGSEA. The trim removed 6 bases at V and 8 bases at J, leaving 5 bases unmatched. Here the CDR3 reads CSVGGLAGGDEQFF. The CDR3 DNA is TGCAGCGTGGGGGGACTAGCGGGGGGAGATGAGCAGTTCTTC.

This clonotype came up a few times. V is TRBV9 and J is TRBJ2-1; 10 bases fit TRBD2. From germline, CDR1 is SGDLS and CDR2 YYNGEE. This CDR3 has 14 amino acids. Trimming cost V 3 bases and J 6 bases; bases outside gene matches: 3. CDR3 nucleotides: TGTGCCAGCAGCGCGAGCGGGGGGGCCAATGAGCAGTTCTTC. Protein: CASSASGGANEQFF. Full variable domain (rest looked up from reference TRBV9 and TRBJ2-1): DSGVTQTPKHLITATGQRVTLRCSPRSGDLSVYWYQQSLDQGLQFLIQYYNGEERAKGNILERFSAQQFPDLHSELNLSSLELGDSALYFCASSASGGANEQFFGPGTRLTVL.

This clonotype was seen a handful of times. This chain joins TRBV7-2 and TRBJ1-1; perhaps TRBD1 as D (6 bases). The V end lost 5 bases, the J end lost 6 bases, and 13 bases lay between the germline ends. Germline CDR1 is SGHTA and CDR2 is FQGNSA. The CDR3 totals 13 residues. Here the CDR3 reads CASSPEGGAEAFF. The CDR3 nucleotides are TGTGCCAGCAGCCCAGAAGGGGGGGCTGAAGCTTTCTTT. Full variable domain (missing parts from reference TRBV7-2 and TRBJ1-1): GAGVSQSPSNKVTEKGKDVELRCDPISGHTALYWYRQSLGQGLEFLIYFQGNSAPDKSGLPSDRFSAERTGGSVSTLTIQRTQQEDSAVYLCASSPEGGAEAFFGQGTRLTVV.

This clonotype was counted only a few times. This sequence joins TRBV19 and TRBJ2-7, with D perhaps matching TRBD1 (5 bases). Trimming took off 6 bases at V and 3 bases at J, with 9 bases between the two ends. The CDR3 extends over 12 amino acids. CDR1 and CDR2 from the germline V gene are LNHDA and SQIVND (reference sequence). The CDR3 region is CASSAGYYEQYF. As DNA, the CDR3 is TGTGCCAGTAGCGCAGGGTACTACGAGCAGTACTTC.